The 27 T cell receptor beta chains given below trace back to one sample, sequenced in a study of blood T cells in healthy people across ages. PCR was performed a second time for about 6 to 11 cycles using a sample-barcoded 5' primer and a J-beta primer mix. Each CDR3 protein is one row after TCRdb ran MiXCR on the 5' RACE reads. Altogether more than 900,000 distinct CDR3 sequences are present, approximately 25% being singletons, with the ten largest covering about 0.8%. These same data were also listed under a study on T cells of mothers and their children.

Sequences were obtained from blood. All receptors derive from a girl aged 2 to 10 in good health.

V and J are TRBV3-1 and TRBJ2-3; D remains unclear. CDR3 length: 15 residues. The germline CDR1 and CDR2 sequences are LGHDT and YNNKEL (reference sequence). V was shortened by 8 bases and J by 2 bases, with 17 bases between the two germline ends. In nucleotides, the CDR3 is TGTGCCAGCTCTCCGTCGTTAGGGAACACAGATACGCAGTATTTT. Translating gives CASSPSLGNTDTQYF.

In this sample, this clonotype turned up a few times. This sequence joins TRBV6-1 and TRBJ1-5; D is unclear. Per germline, CDR1 MNHNS and CDR2 SASEGT. The CDR3 has 11 residues. The germline V and J ends were trimmed by 5 bases and 5 bases, with 4 bases remaining between them. The CDR3 nucleotides are TGTGCCAGCAGTTTTGATCAGCCCCAGCATTTT. Its translation: CASSFDQPQHF.

This chain joins TRBV20-1 and TRBJ2-7; D assignment may be TRBD1 or TRBD2 (5 bases each). Germline V gene sequence: CDR1 DFQATT, CDR2 SNEGSKA (reference sequence). The CDR3 has 17 amino acids. The V end was cut by 5 bases, the J end by 5 bases, with 28 bases between. The CDR3 coding sequence is TGCAGTGCTTGGGCGCGTGGGGGATCGGGTCCCCTGGACGAGCAGTACTTC. Amino acids: CSAWARGGSGPLDEQYF.

This chain joins TRBV6-5 and TRBJ1-1; no clear D. Trimming removed 6 bases at V and 6 bases at J, with 14 bases between. This CDR3 comprises 13 residues. In germline, CDR1 is MNHEY, CDR2 SVGAGI. The CDR3 here is CASSRVEEAEAFF. The CDR3 nucleotides read TGTGCCAGCAGCCGAGTCGAGGAGGCTGAAGCTTTCTTT.

The chain carries TRBV29-1 and TRBJ2-3; TRBD1 is a possible D gene (5 bases). This CDR3 has 15 amino acids. Trimming removed 4 bases at V and 0 bases at J, with 14 bases between. Germline V CDR1 and CDR2: SQVTM, ANQGSEA. CDR3 nucleotide sequence: TGCAGCGTTGCGCCCGACAGATATAGCACAGATACGCAGTATTTT. This encodes CSVAPDRYSTDTQYF.

A few counts support this clonotype. The chain couples TRBV6-5 to TRBJ1-3; tentative D call: TRBD1 (6 bases). Germline CDR1 is MNHEY and CDR2 is SVGAGI. The CDR3 covers 17 residues. The ends were cut back, 6 bases at V and 3 bases at J, with 21 bases in the middle. This chain's CDR3 is CASSRLLQGFGGNTIYF. The CDR3, as DNA: TGTGCCAGCAGCCGTCTCTTACAGGGTTTTGGTGGAAACACCATATATTTT.

This clonotype has just a few counts. The chain uses TRBV7-9 and TRBJ2-3; no firm D call. V lost 5 bases and J lost 3, with 12 bases in between. Germline CDR1 and CDR2: SEHNR and FQNEAQ (reference sequence). This CDR3 is 14 amino acids long. Here the CDR3 DNA reads TGTGCCAGCAGCCCCCCAGGAGCAACAGATACGCAGTATTTT. It specifies CASSPPGATDTQYF.

There are a few counts of this clonotype. V usage is TRBV7-3 and J usage is TRBJ2-1; D gene uncertain. In germline, CDR1 is SGHTA, CDR2 FQGTGA. The CDR3 extends over 15 amino acids. V shed 4 bases and J shed 5 bases, with 15 bases lying between them. The DNA for the CDR3 is TGTGCCAGCAGCTCCAGTATTGACCTAAACAATGAGCAGTTCTTC. Translation: CASSSSIDLNNEQFF.

This clonotype was detected only a few times. The chain links TRBV2 to TRBJ1-2; TRBD1 matches at 8 bases. Germline assignment: CDR1 SNHLY and CDR2 FYNNEI. J gave up 1 base and V 5 bases, and 9 bases lay outside the gene matches. This CDR3 has 16 amino acids. CDR3 sequence: CASSPGQANNNYGYTF. In DNA, the CDR3 is TGTGCCAGCAGTCCGGGACAGGCCAACAATAACTATGGCTACACCTTC.

This clonotype turned up a few times. The gene calls are TRBV20-1 and TRBJ2-3; D could derive from TRBD1 or TRBD2 (6 bases each). The ends were cut back, 6 bases at V and 4 bases at J, with 11 bases in the middle. Germline loops: CDR1 DFQATT, CDR2 SNEGSKA (reference sequence). The CDR3 is 12 amino acids. The CDR3 DNA is TGCAGTGCGGAGGGGGGACCAGATACGCAGTATTTT. It encodes CSAEGGPDTQYF.

The DNA for the CDR3 is TGCGCCAGCAGCTTTTTGGAACTTGGCCCCAAAAACATTCAGTACTTC. Translating it yields CASSFLELGPKNIQYF. The chain joins TRBV5-1 to TRBJ2-4, with no clear D. Trimming left V 2 bases short and J 2 bases short, with 14 bases between. The germline gives CDR1 SGHRS, CDR2 YFSETQ. This CDR3 has 16 amino acids.

This clonotype was seen a few times. DNA of the CDR3: TGCAGCGTTGTGTCTGGTCCCTACGAGCAGTACTTC. Its protein product is CSVVSGPYEQYF. The chain combines TRBV29-1 with TRBJ2-7; no firm D call. V was trimmed by 4 bases and J by 2 bases, leaving 9 bases between them. The germline CDR1 and CDR2 sequences are SQVTM and ANQGSEA. The CDR3 runs to 12 residues.

The chain links TRBV6-6 to TRBJ2-7, with 7 positions matching TRBD1. The V segment lost 2 bases and the J segment 4 bases; nucleotides outside the gene matches: 14. Germline V gene lookup returns CDR1 MNHNY and CDR2 SVGAGI (reference sequence). The CDR3 sequence is 17 residues long. The chain's CDR3 is CASSYGSPGTELYEQYF. The CDR3 DNA sequence: TGTGCCAGCAGTTACGGTTCCCCCGGGACAGAACTTTACGAGCAGTACTTC.

This clonotype has just a few counts. V gene TRBV21-1 combines with J gene TRBJ2-7; the DNA was not compared with TRBD2, the D call given in the table. TRBV21-1 constitutes a pseudogene. CDR3 length equals 17 residues. In DNA form, the CDR3 reads TGTGCCAGCAGCGACCCAGGGACTAGCGGGAGTAAGTGCGAGCAGTACTTC. The encoded protein is CASSDPGTSGSKCEQYF.

This clonotype was seen a handful of times. The chain has TRBV10-3 and TRBJ2-7, with 9 bases that match TRBD1. The CDR3 is 15 amino acids. Germline-derived CDR1 and CDR2 are ENHRY and SYGVKD. The V gene end was trimmed by 3 bases and the J gene end by 4 bases; junction bases not matched to a gene: 7. DNA for the CDR3: TGTGCCATCAGTGACCCTGACAGGGGGGGATACGAGCAGTACTTC. Translated, it gives CAISDPDRGGYEQYF.

This chain connects TRBV4-3 to TRBJ2-3, with 7 bases aligning to TRBD2. Per the germline V gene, CDR1 is LGHNA and CDR2 is YSLEER. This CDR3 is 17 amino acids long. V lost 0 bases and J lost 4; bases outside the gene matches: 10. The CDR3 region is CASSQEGQAGRADTQYF. DNA for the CDR3: TGCGCCAGCAGCCAAGAAGGCCAAGCGGGGAGGGCAGATACGCAGTATTTT.

The table lists this clonotype with a few counts. This chain joins TRBV7-2 and TRBJ1-1; the D is unclear. CDR1 is SGHTA, CDR2 FQGNSA, per germline. V was cut by 5 bases and J by 7 bases, with 14 bases left in between. The CDR3 covers 13 residues. Here the CDR3 DNA reads TGTGCCAGCAGCCTTTCGCTCGAAAATGAAGCTTTCTTT. As protein: CASSLSLENEAFF.

As for this clonotype: One end of the junction is discordant with germline, which a read error may explain. The J gene is TRBJ2-1, the V gene TRBV6-5; the D is unclear. The germline CDR1 and CDR2 sequences are MNHEY and SVGAGI. The CDR3 covers 14 residues. The CDR3 bases are TGTGCCAGCAGTCAGGTTAGCTCCTACAATGAGCAGCTCTTC. It codes for CASSQVSSYNEQLF.

This chain links TRBV24-1 with TRBJ1-5; TRBD1 might be the D (5 bases). Trimming cost V 3 bases and J 9 bases, with 11 bases left between them. This CDR3 region has 13 residues. Germline loops: CDR1 KGHDR, CDR2 SFDVKD. This CDR3 is CATSDRDFRPQHF. CDR3 in DNA: TGTGCCACCAGTGATAGGGACTTTCGGCCCCAGCATTTT.

The V call is TRBV9, the J call TRBJ2-1, with D tentatively TRBD2 (6 bases). The germline gives CDR1 SGDLS, CDR2 YYNGEE. This CDR3 is built from 13 residues. V lost 0 bases and J 10 bases, leaving 11 bases between the germline ends. CDR3 protein: CASSVGGGTEQFF. The CDR3 region has the DNA TGTGCCAGCAGCGTAGGTGGCGGGACCGAGCAGTTCTTC. Variable domain in full (rest from reference TRBV9 and TRBJ2-1): DSGVTQTPKHLITATGQRVTLRCSPRSGDLSVYWYQQSLDQGLQFLIQYYNGEERAKGNILERFSAQQFPDLHSELNLSSLELGDSALYFCASSVGGGTEQFFGPGTRLTVL.

The rearrangement links TRBV5-5 to TRBJ1-4; the D gene is possibly TRBD1 (6 bases). The CDR3 consists of 15 residues. The ends were cut back, 2 bases at V and 7 bases at J, with 15 bases in the middle. Germline loops: CDR1 SGHKS, CDR2 YYEKEE (reference sequence). CDR3 in DNA: TGTGCCAGCAGCTTCGAGGGGGGTTTCGGTGAAAAACTGTTTTTT. Protein sequence: CASSFEGGFGEKLFF.

This clonotype was seen more than once but under ten times. The rearrangement joins TRBV7-6 to TRBJ2-1; TRBD1 might be the D (5 bases). The closer fit of TRBJ2-7 to the DNA end suggests the J call may be wrong. Germline V gene data show CDR1 as SGHVS and CDR2 as FNYEAQ. The CDR3 runs to 15 residues. CDR3 amino acids: CASSLSDSGMDEQYF. Here the CDR3 DNA reads TGTGCCAGCAGCTTATCAGACAGTGGTATGGACGAGCAGTACTTC.

The J gene is TRBJ2-3, the V gene TRBV29-1, with no clear D. This CDR3 has 10 residues. Between the trimmed V and J ends, which lost 4 bases and 6 bases, there was a span of 5 bases. Looked up from germline, CDR1 is SQVTM and CDR2 is ANQGSEA. CDR3 sequence reads: CSVVHDTQYF. CDR3 DNA: TGCAGCGTTGTACATGATACGCAGTATTTT.

The chain recombines TRBV7-2 with TRBJ2-5; 12 bases agree with TRBD2. The J call may not be correct, given that the DNA end is closer to TRBJ2-7. This CDR3 spans 16 amino acids. The germline gives CDR1 SGHTA, CDR2 FQGNSA. The CDR3 loop is CASSLAGLAGNYEQYF. The CDR3 bases are TGTGCCAGCAGCTTAGCCGGACTAGCGGGGAACTACGAGCAGTACTTC.

This clonotype was seen only a few times. The J gene is TRBJ2-4, the V gene TRBV7-9, with D unclear. The V gene's germline CDR1 is SEHNR and CDR2 FQNEAQ (reference sequence). The CDR3 contains 17 residues. V lost 1 base to trimming and J lost 0 bases, with 13 bases between them. CDR3 in amino acids: CASSLVLPELAKNIQYF. CDR3 DNA sequence: TGTGCCAGCAGCTTAGTTCTGCCGGAATTAGCCAAAAACATTCAGTACTTC. Full variable domain (missing parts from reference TRBV7-9 and TRBJ2-4): DTGVSQNPRHKITKRGQNVTFRCDPISEHNRLYWYRQTLGQGPEFLTYFQNEAQLEKSRLLSDRFSAERPKGSFSTLEIQRTEQGDSAMYLCASSLVLPELAKNIQYFGAGTRLSVL.

This clonotype was counted a few times. This chain uses TRBV2 with TRBJ2-5; the D gene could be TRBD1 or TRBD2 (7 bases each). Germline CDR1 is SNHLY and CDR2 is FYNNEI. V lost 8 bases, J lost 3 bases, and 13 bases lay in between. The CDR3 contains 13 residues. CDR3 protein: CASEPGGEETQYF. CDR3 coding DNA: TGTGCCAGCGAACCAGGGGGGGAAGAGACCCAGTACTTC.

This clonotype was found a few times. The chain recombines TRBV4-1 with TRBJ2-5; TRBD1 or TRBD2 may be the D gene (5 bases each). The CDR3 runs to 13 residues. CDR1 MGHRA and CDR2 YSYEKL come from the germline V gene. V was clipped by 3 bases and J by 3 bases, with 8 bases between them. Here the CDR3 DNA reads TGCGCCAGCAGCCATTTGGGGGAAGAGACCCAGTACTTC. Its protein product is CASSHLGEETQYF.